Shown below are 21 T cell receptor beta chains from a single sample sequenced in a study of molecular identifiers for immune sequencing clone quantification. Via MiXCR, TCRdb re-called the PCR reads, giving one row per CDR3 protein. The sample yields around 54,000 distinct CDR3 sequences, 20% to 25% seen once. Material for sequencing was naive CD8+ T cells from blood, with Jurkat cell RNA spiked in. Subset given: FACS-sorted CD8+CD4-CCR7+CD45RA+ naive T cells. The source of these receptors is a human donor in good health. Some libraries in this study had Jurkat cell RNA spiked in.

This clonotype was seen only a few times. Just one base apart from a much larger clone, this may be a read error. This chain links TRBV7-9 with TRBJ2-3, with TRBD2 matching over 8 bases. The germline V gene has CDR1 SEHNR and CDR2 FQNEAQ (reference sequence). The CDR3 loop spans 18 amino acids. As DNA, the CDR3 is TGTGCCTGCAGCTCCGCCGCGGGAGGTTTTTCAAGCACAGATACGCAGTATTTT. This sequence encodes CACSSAAGGFSSTDTQYF.

This clonotype appeared many times. CDR3 loop: CASSSTGPETANTGELFF. CDR3 DNA sequence: TGTGCCAGCAGTTCGACAGGGCCAGAAACAGCAAACACCGGGGAGCTGTTTTTT. The chain carries TRBV12-3 or TRBV12-4 and TRBJ2-2, with 7 positions matching TRBD1. V lost 4 bases and J lost 2; bases outside the gene matches: 13. The length of the CDR3 is 18 residues.

The rearrangement links TRBV3-1 to TRBJ2-7; no clear D. The CDR3 length is 12 residues. V was pared by 6 bases and J by 3 bases, with 9 bases between. Germline loops: CDR1 LGHDT, CDR2 YNNKEL (reference sequence). The CDR3 sequence: CASSRLDYEQYF. The CDR3 DNA reads TGTGCCAGCAGTCGGCTCGACTACGAGCAGTACTTC.

DNA of the CDR3: TGTGCCAGCAGCTCCCTGCCTGAGGAAAAACTGTTTTTT. It yields the protein CASSSLPEEKLFF. The chain carries TRBV7-9 and TRBJ1-4; D remains unclear. Trimming took 4 bases from V and 8 from J, leaving 11 bases between them. Germline V gene lookup returns CDR1 SEHNR and CDR2 FQNEAQ (reference sequence). This CDR3 has 13 amino acids.

There are many counts of this clonotype. The chain employs TRBV6-2 or TRBV6-3 and TRBJ2-3; the D gene is possibly TRBD2 (6 bases). Germline assignment: CDR1 MNHEY and CDR2 SVGEGT. This CDR3 has 15 residues. The germline V and J ends were trimmed by 4 bases and 11 bases, with 22 bases remaining between them. CDR3 nucleotides: TGTGCCAGCAGTTCCGGACGGGAGACGCGCCCCGGGCAGTATTTT. It is translated as CASSSGRETRPGQYF.

This clonotype showed up many times. The gene calls are TRBV19 and TRBJ2-1; no firm D call. The CDR3 runs 11 residues. Trimming took off 6 bases at V and 2 bases at J, with 2 bases between the two ends. The germline gives CDR1 LNHDA, CDR2 SQIVND (reference sequence). CDR3 DNA sequence: TGTGCCAGTAGGACCTACAATGAGCAGTTCTTC. Translating it yields CASRTYNEQFF.

This clonotype was observed at least ten times. This chain connects TRBV7-9 to TRBJ2-3; D call uncertain. V gave up 4 bases and J gave up 11 bases, with 13 bases separating them. CDR3 length: 12 residues. The germline V gene has CDR1 SEHNR and CDR2 FQNEAQ (reference sequence). For the CDR3, the DNA is TGTGCCAGCAGCTCCCCCCTGGGCGGGCAGTATTTT. This encodes CASSSPLGGQYF.

In its sample, this clonotype was seen many times. The chain has TRBV28 and TRBJ2-5; D unclear. With 2 bases removed from V and 4 bases from J, the gap between germline ends came to 11 bases. CDR1 MDHEN and CDR2 SYDVKM come from the germline V gene. The length of the CDR3 is 14 residues. The CDR3: CASSLPPLGETQYF. CDR3 in DNA: TGTGCCAGCAGTTTACCCCCTCTCGGAGAGACCCAGTACTTC.

Remarks on this clonotype: Possible read error: a much larger clone is one base away. The chain is built from TRBV10-3 and TRBJ1-1; unclear D gene. This CDR3 region has 13 residues. CDR1 and CDR2 (germline): ENHRY, SYGVKD. Written as DNA, the CDR3 is TGTGCCATCAGTGAGGGGATGAACACTGAAGCTATCTTT. This codes for CAISEGMNTEAIF.

This clonotype came up many times. The chain uses TRBV20-1 and TRBJ2-4; perhaps TRBD2 as D (6 bases). The CDR3 totals 15 residues. CDR1 and CDR2 from the germline V gene are DFQATT and SNEGSKA (reference sequence). V was shortened by 3 bases and J by 0 bases, with 12 bases between the two germline ends. CDR3 nucleotides: TGCAGTGCTAGGGGCCTAGCGATAGCCAAAAACATTCAGTACTTC. Translating it yields CSARGLAIAKNIQYF.

The sample holds many counts of this clonotype. The V and J genes are TRBV6-5 and TRBJ1-5; D is possibly TRBD1 (6 bases). V lost 0 bases to trimming and J lost 6 bases, with 9 bases between them. The CDR3 is 14 residues long. Germline-derived CDR1 and CDR2 are MNHEY and SVGAGI. The CDR3 DNA follows: TGTGCCAGCAGTTACTCTCCGGGGGCTCAGCCCCAGCATTTT. It is translated as CASSYSPGAQPQHF.

With respect to this clonotype: A read error may be the cause here, since a much bigger clone is one base away. Since no conserved phenylalanine or tryptophan closes the CDR3, a read error is the likely cause. J is TRBJ1-2 and V is TRBV4-1; no clear D. Trimming removed 1 base at V and 8 bases at J, with 14 bases between. Germline-derived CDR1 and CDR2 are MGHRA and YSYEKL. This CDR3 is built from 14 residues. In DNA, the CDR3 is TGCGCCAGCAGCCAAGTGGGAGGAGGAAGCGGCTACACCATC. Encoded protein: CASSQVGGGSGYTI.

This clonotype was seen a handful of times. Since a much larger clone is just one base distant, this may be a read error. The rearrangement uses TRBV29-1 and TRBJ1-1; a possible D gene is TRBD1 (5 bases). There are 14 residues in the CDR3. V lost 4 bases and J lost 0, with 12 bases in between. Germline V CDR1 and CDR2: SQVTM, ANQGSEA. CDR3 nucleotide sequence: TGCAGCGTTGTAGGACGGGGGATGAACACTGAAGCTTTCTTT. As protein: CSVVGRGMNTEAFF.

This clonotype has a handful of counts. The rearrangement uses TRBV5-5 and TRBJ2-5, with D uncertain. Between the trimmed V and J ends, which lost 2 bases and 3 bases, there was a span of 8 bases. The germline gives CDR1 SGHKS, CDR2 YYEKEE (reference sequence). The CDR3 length is 13 residues. DNA of the CDR3: TGTGCCAGCAGCTTCTTAGAAGAAGAGACCCAGTACTTC. It translates to CASSFLEEETQYF.

This clonotype was seen many times. The J gene is TRBJ1-1, the V gene TRBV2; the match to TRBD1 covers 8 bases. CDR1 is SNHLY, CDR2 FYNNEI, per germline. This CDR3 region has 14 residues. V was clipped by 6 bases and J by 6 bases; unmatched bases: 9. The CDR3 region is CASSAGQDPPEAFF. The CDR3 nucleotides read TGTGCCAGCAGCGCGGGACAGGATCCTCCTGAAGCTTTCTTT. Variable domain in full (rest from reference TRBV2 and TRBJ1-1): EPEVTQTPSHQVTQMGQEVILRCVPISNHLYFYWYRQILGQKVEFLVSFYNNEISEKSEIFDDQFSVERPDGSNFTLKIRSTKLEDSAMYFCASSAGQDPPEAFFGQGTRLTVV.

There are many counts of this clonotype. The V gene is TRBV7-9, the J gene TRBJ2-2, with a tentative D call TRBD1 (6 bases). This CDR3 region has 16 residues. Deletions cut 5 bases from V and 2 bases from J, with 15 bases between. Germline V gene lookup returns CDR1 SEHNR and CDR2 FQNEAQ (reference sequence). Written as DNA, the CDR3 is TGTGCCAGCAGCCCCTCCGGCAGGGGTAACACCGGGGAGCTGTTTTTT. It is translated as CASSPSGRGNTGELFF.

This clonotype was counted at least ten times. The chain links TRBV7-3 to TRBJ1-6; D remains ambiguous. V dropped 0 bases and J dropped 7 bases, with 4 bases sitting between them. From germline, CDR1 is SGHTA and CDR2 FQGTGA. This CDR3 has 13 residues. The DNA for the CDR3 is TGTGCCAGCAGCTTAACCGAGAATTCACCCCTCCACTTT. Translated, it gives CASSLTENSPLHF.

This clonotype has a handful of counts. This may be a read error: a much more frequent sequence differs by one nucleotide. The chain recombines TRBV5-8 with TRBJ2-3; TRBD1 might be the D (5 bases). Trimming pared 10 bases from V and 5 bases from J, leaving 11 bases between. Germline V gene sequence: CDR1 SGHTS, CDR2 YDEGEE. The CDR3 runs to 11 residues. This CDR3 is CAGPRGDTQYF. Here the CDR3 DNA reads TGTGCCGGCCCTAGGGGAGATACGCAGTATTTT. The full variable domain, its missing parts supplied by reference TRBV5-8 and TRBJ2-3, is EAGVTQSPTHLIKTRGQQATLRCSPISGHTSVYWYQQALGLGLQFLLWYDEGEERNRGNFPPRFSGRQFPNYSSELNVNALELEDSALYLCAGPRGDTQYFGPGTRLTVL.

This clonotype was seen only a few times. The junction departs from germline at one end; a sequencing error may be responsible. The genes are TRBV7-8 and TRBJ2-3; D is perhaps TRBD1 or TRBD2 (5 bases each). From germline, CDR1 is SGHVS and CDR2 FQNEAQ. This CDR3 has 15 amino acids. The CDR3, as DNA: TGTGCCAGCAGCTTAGCCGGGACCTTCACAGATACGCTGTATTTT. Encoded protein: CASSLAGTFTDTLYF.

This clonotype was counted many times. The chain links TRBV27 to TRBJ2-7; D remains unclear. This CDR3 region has 14 residues. With 2 bases removed from V and 3 bases from J, the gap between germline ends came to 11 bases. Germline V gives CDR1 MNHEY, CDR2 SMNVEV (reference sequence). CDR3 DNA: TGTGCCAGCAGTTTAATGGGGATCCACTACGAGCAGTACTTC. It specifies CASSLMGIHYEQYF.

This clonotype was counted ten times or more. The rearrangement uses TRBV11-2 and TRBJ2-5; D may be TRBD2 (5 bases). Trimming took 5 bases from V and 0 from J, leaving 16 bases between them. From germline, CDR1 is SGHAT and CDR2 FQNNGV. The CDR3 totals 16 residues. CDR3: CASSLTRAVDQETQYF. The CDR3 nucleotides are TGTGCCAGCAGCCTAACTAGGGCTGTCGACCAAGAGACCCAGTACTTC. Together with reference TRBV11-2 and TRBJ2-5, the CDR3 gives the full variable domain: EAGVAQSPRYKIIEKRQSVAFWCNPISGHATLYWYQQILGQGPKLLIQFQNNGVVDDSQLPKDRFSAERLKGVDSTLKIQPAKLEDSAVYLCASSLTRAVDQETQYFGPGTRLLVL.